Below, 24 T cell receptor beta chains from the same sample are listed, as sequenced in a study of blood T cell repertoires in COVID-19. TCRdb's copy holds only in-frame clones and misses some; the assay was immunoSEQ multiplex PCR. The repertoire includes tens of thousands of clones, 70% to 90% of them detected once, and about a third sits in the top ten. The specimen was peripheral blood. Every receptor here comes from an elderly woman with COVID-19, enrolled during active disease.

The CDR3 loop is CASSLGDEAFF. The CDR3 coding sequence is TGTGCCAGCAGCCTCGGGGATGAAGCTTTCTTT. The chain employs TRBV3-1 (or the pseudogene TRBV3-2) and TRBJ1-1; D gene uncertain. The germline gives CDR1 LGHDT, CDR2 YNNKEL (reference sequence). The CDR3 consists of 11 residues. The germline V and J ends were trimmed by 4 bases and 7 bases, with 7 bases remaining between them.

The chain has TRBV7-9 and TRBJ1-5, with a possible D match to TRBD1 (5 bases). V lost 9 bases, J lost 0 bases, and 9 bases lay in between. Germline V gives CDR1 SEHNR, CDR2 FQNEAQ (reference sequence). CDR3 size: 13 residues. The CDR3 sequence is CASQGDSNQPQHF. The CDR3 bases are TGTGCCAGTCAAGGGGATAGCAATCAGCCCCAGCATTTT. Drawing the rest from reference TRBV7-9 and TRBJ1-5, the complete variable domain is DTGVSQNPRHKITKRGQNVTFRCDPISEHNRLYWYRQTLGQGPEFLTYFQNEAQLEKSRLLSDRFSAERPKGSFSTLEIQRTEQGDSAMYLCASQGDSNQPQHFGDGTRLSIL.

This sequence joins TRBV7-8 and TRBJ2-1, with TRBD2 identical over 10 bases. The CDR3 consists of 18 residues. V shed 2 bases, J shed 8 bases, and the junction held 15 bases outside the gene matches. Germline assignment: CDR1 SGHVS and CDR2 FQNEAQ. CDR3 sequence reads: CASSLLPSGGVRLDEQFF. The CDR3 DNA reads as TGTGCCAGCAGCTTATTGCCTAGCGGGGGCGTGAGATTGGATGAGCAGTTCTTC.

The chain links TRBV2 to TRBJ1-2; 7 bases are a match to TRBD1. In germline, CDR1 is SNHLY, CDR2 FYNNEI. Trimming cost V 2 bases and J 4 bases; bases outside gene matches: 4. This CDR3 comprises 14 residues. Here the CDR3 DNA reads TGTGCCAGCAGTGAAAGGGGGCGGATCTATGGCTACACCTTC. Translating gives CASSERGRIYGYTF.

The CDR3, as DNA: TGTGCCAGCAGTTACGGCGGCAGTGGAGGAAACACCATATATTTT. It encodes CASSYGGSGGNTIYF. V gene TRBV6-5 combines with J gene TRBJ1-3, with D unresolved. Germline V gene sequence: CDR1 MNHEY, CDR2 SVGAGI. Trimming left V 2 bases short and J 4 bases short, with 12 bases between. The CDR3 contains 15 residues.

This clone was observed a handful of times. This chain connects TRBV4-3 to TRBJ2-3; 8 bases fit TRBD2. The CDR3 is 16 residues long. The V gene's germline CDR1 is LGHNA and CDR2 YSLEER. J lost 4 bases, V lost 0 bases, and 6 bases had no gene match. The CDR3, as DNA: TGCGCCAGCAGCCAAGATTTGGCGGGAGGTTCAGATACGCAGTATTTT. Its translation is CASSQDLAGGSDTQYF.

This chain joins TRBV6-6 and TRBJ2-7, with 11 bases matching TRBD1. Germline loops: CDR1 MNHNY, CDR2 SVGAGI (reference sequence). The CDR3 loop spans 17 amino acids. The V segment lost 5 bases and the J segment 0 bases; nucleotides outside the gene matches: 9. CDR3 amino acids: CASSLDRGLGNSYEQYF. The DNA for the CDR3 is TGTGCCAGCAGTCTGGACAGGGGGCTTGGGAACTCCTACGAGCAGTACTTC.

This sequence joins TRBV5-6 and TRBJ2-7, with 7 nucleotides matching TRBD2. This CDR3 comprises 15 residues. From germline, CDR1 is SGHDT and CDR2 YYEEEE. The ends lost 4 bases at V and 4 bases at J; junction bases unmatched: 11. The chain's CDR3 is CASSLVSGLFYEQYF. The CDR3 DNA is TGTGCCAGCAGCCTCGTTAGCGGGCTCTTTTACGAGCAGTACTTC.

Here the CDR3 DNA reads TGTGCCAGCTCACCCCCCCAGCGGGGGGTCTCCAATGAGCAGTTCTTC. Translation gives CASSPPQRGVSNEQFF. V and J are TRBV18 and TRBJ2-1; 9 bases line up with TRBD2. The CDR3 sequence is 16 residues long. V lost 3 bases to trimming and J lost 6 bases; unmatched junction nucleotides: 9. Germline assignment: CDR1 KGHSH and CDR2 LQKENI.

This chain joins TRBV28 and TRBJ2-2; perhaps TRBD1 as D (5 bases). Deletions cut 4 bases from V and 3 bases from J, with 9 bases between. The CDR3 totals 14 residues. Germline V gene data show CDR1 as MDHEN and CDR2 as SYDVKM. CDR3 sequence: CASSSGQYTGELFF. CDR3 nucleotides: TGTGCCAGCAGTTCCGGACAATACACCGGGGAGCTGTTTTTT.

J is TRBJ1-2 and V is TRBV7-2, with D uncertain. From germline, CDR1 is SGHTA and CDR2 FQGNSA. CDR3 length: 14 amino acids. Trimming pared 4 bases from V and 6 bases from J, leaving 15 bases between. The CDR3 loop reads CASSSNPPRDGYTF. The CDR3 coding sequence is TGTGCCAGCAGCTCCAACCCTCCGAGGGATGGCTACACCTTC.

This rearrangement joins TRBV3-1 (or the pseudogene TRBV3-2) to TRBJ2-3; D is ambiguous. The germline gives CDR1 LGHDT, CDR2 YNNKEL (reference sequence). Trimming took 0 bases from V and 8 from J, leaving 12 bases between them. CDR3 length: 14 amino acids. The CDR3, as DNA: TGTGCCAGCAGCCAAGAGGGCCCGAAGGTTACGCAGTATTTT. It translates to CASSQEGPKVTQYF.

The chain has TRBV19 and TRBJ2-6; 9 bases agree with TRBD1. V gave up 9 bases and J gave up 1 base; unmatched junction bases: 10. The CDR3 spans 17 residues. CDR1 is LNHDA and CDR2 is SQIVND in the germline V gene (reference sequence). The DNA for the CDR3 is TGTGCCAGCCGGCGGACAGGGGTTGTTTCTGGGGCCAACGTCCTGACTTTC. Protein product: CASRRTGVVSGANVLTF.

The chain uses TRBV27 and TRBJ1-4; 10 bases align to TRBD1. The ends lost 4 bases at V and 10 bases at J; junction bases unmatched: 6. The CDR3 has 14 residues. Germline CDR1 is MNHEY and CDR2 is SMNVEV (reference sequence). This chain's CDR3 is CASSSGTGVGKLFF. For the CDR3, the DNA is TGTGCCAGCAGTTCAGGGACAGGGGTGGGAAAACTGTTTTTT.

This chain links TRBV29-1 with TRBJ1-2; weak D call: TRBD1 (5 bases). V was trimmed by 8 bases and J by 7 bases, leaving 14 bases between them. CDR3 length: 11 residues. Germline V gene sequence: CDR1 SQVTM, CDR2 ANQGSEA. The CDR3 spells CSSLGGGGYTF. The CDR3 DNA reads as TGCAGCTCCCTGGGGGGGGGTGGCTACACCTTC.

This chain uses TRBV28 with TRBJ2-2; TRBD1 aligns across 8 bases. V lost 6 bases, J lost 6 bases, and 6 bases stayed unmatched. In germline, CDR1 is MDHEN, CDR2 SYDVKM. This CDR3 is 14 amino acids long. CDR3 protein: CASSPRTGSGELFF. The CDR3 region has the DNA TGTGCCAGCAGCCCTCGGACAGGGTCCGGGGAGCTGTTTTTT.

The CDR3 DNA reads as TGTGCCAGCAGCTTAAGACTAGCGGGACGGACAGATACGCAGTATTTT. Translation gives CASSLRLAGRTDTQYF. The chain uses TRBV11-2 and TRBJ2-3; 11 bases map to TRBD2. The J segment lost 3 bases and the V segment lost 2 bases, leaving 4 bases of the junction unmatched. Germline CDR1 SGHAT, CDR2 FQNNGV. The CDR3 totals 16 residues.

The chain uses TRBV27 and TRBJ1-1; TRBD1 aligns across 9 bases. The CDR3 runs 18 residues. Trimming took 4 bases from V and 5 from J; bases not matched to a gene: 17. CDR1 and CDR2 (germline): MNHEY, SMNVEV (reference sequence). This chain's CDR3 is CASSSFTGTGLRGTEAFF. Here the CDR3 DNA reads TGTGCCAGCAGTTCATTCACCGGGACAGGGCTCAGGGGAACTGAAGCTTTCTTT.

This chain uses TRBV18 with TRBJ2-1, with TRBD2 matching 8 bases. J gave up 2 bases and V 2 bases, and 2 bases lay outside the gene matches. CDR3 length equals 15 residues. Germline V gene lookup returns CDR1 KGHSH and CDR2 LQKENI. This CDR3 is CASSPFGGAYNEQFF. The CDR3 nucleotides are TGTGCCAGCTCACCATTCGGGGGGGCCTACAATGAGCAGTTCTTC.

The rearrangement links TRBV9 to TRBJ2-2; tentative D call: TRBD1 (5 bases). Germline V gene sequence: CDR1 SGDLS, CDR2 YYNGEE. Trimming stripped 10 bases from V and 1 base from J, with 5 bases between. This CDR3 is built from 11 residues. The CDR3 DNA reads as TGTGCCGGACAGAACACCGGGGAGCTGTTTTTT. It translates to CAGQNTGELFF.

This chain connects TRBV4-1 to TRBJ1-5, with 7 bases lining up with TRBD1. The CDR3 is made up of 15 amino acids. V lost 5 bases, J lost 1 base, and 5 bases stayed unmatched. The germline V gene has CDR1 MGHRA and CDR2 YSYEKL. Here the CDR3 DNA reads TGCGCCAGCAGCGTCGGACAGGACAGCAATCAGCCCCAGCATTTT. Its translation: CASSVGQDSNQPQHF.

The chain links TRBV27 to TRBJ2-5; the match to TRBD2 covers 12 bases. Germline-derived CDR1 and CDR2 are MNHEY and SMNVEV (reference sequence). V lost 0 bases, J lost 5 bases, and 7 bases stayed unmatched. CDR3 size: 17 residues. CDR3 amino acids: CASSLSSSGRGRETQYF. For the CDR3, the DNA is TGTGCCAGCAGTTTATCGTCTAGCGGGAGGGGGAGGGAGACCCAGTACTTC.

This clone was recorded once. The genes are TRBV5-4 and TRBJ2-7; no definite D call. The CDR3 is made up of 13 amino acids. Between the trimmed V and J ends, which lost 2 bases and 1 base, there was a span of 7 bases. The germline CDR1 and CDR2 sequences are SGHNT and YYREEE (reference sequence). This CDR3 reads CASSFSRSYEQYF. Written as DNA, the CDR3 is TGTGCCAGCAGCTTCTCCAGATCCTACGAGCAGTACTTC.

This clone was detected only a few times. The chain is built from TRBV5-4 and TRBJ2-2, with TRBD1 identical over 8 bases. V gave up 3 bases and J gave up 7 bases; unmatched junction bases: 8. CDR1 and CDR2 (germline): SGHNT, YYREEE (reference sequence). CDR3 length: 15 residues. CDR3 sequence: CASSSWDRRGGELFF. The CDR3 DNA reads as TGTGCCAGCAGCTCCTGGGACAGGCGGGGCGGGGAGCTGTTTTTT.